A selection of T cell receptor beta chains follows, all from one sample in a study of shared clonotypes between healthy human individuals. The assay was immunoSEQ multiplex PCR, and TCRdb's table has in-frame clones only and misses some. This table holds millions of clones, approximately 95% found once. Sequencing used naive CD8+ T cells sorted from blood. These receptors originate from a man aged 18 to 30 in good health. The CDR3 runs from the conserved cysteine through the conserved F or W. The D gene is left open where the match is weak. Only part of the rows carry a size: once, few, many, or a class if the clone is expanded.

once,TRBJ2-5,TRBV7-9,NA,CASSLGAEEGQETQYF,TGTGCCAGCAGCTTAGGGGCGGAGGAAGGTCAAGAGACCCAGTACTTC
NA,TRBJ1-1,TRBV30,NA,CAWSLYRPEAFF,TGTGCCTGGAGTTTGTACCGCCCTGAAGCTTTCTTT
NA,TRBJ1-2,TRBV6-6,TRBD1,CASSQGDGVDGYTF,TGTGCCAGCAGCCAGGGGGATGGGGTGGATGGCTACACCTTC
NA,TRBJ1-1,TRBV6-5,NA,CASSPQQAPEAFF,TGTGCCAGCAGTCCCCAACAGGCCCCTGAAGCTTTCTTT
NA,TRBJ2-2,TRBV27,NA,CASSWAMNTGELFF,TGTGCCAGCAGTTGGGCCATGAACACCGGGGAGCTGTTTTTT
NA,TRBJ1-5,TRBV5-6,TRBD1,CASSSGTGRKHF,TGTGCCAGCAGTTCCGGGACAGGGAGAAAGCATTTT
NA,TRBJ1-1,TRBV29-1,NA,CSAEGSGTALGAFF,TGCAGCGCCGAAGGGTCAGGGACGGCTCTCGGAGCTTTCTTT
NA,TRBJ1-5,TRBV20-1,NA,CSALWGGAQHF,TGCAGTGCTCTGTGGGGTGGAGCCCAGCATTTT
NA,TRBJ1-2,TRBV29-1,NA,CSVELTINYGYTF,TGCAGCGTTGAATTGACAATTAACTATGGCTACACCTTC
NA,TRBJ2-7,TRBV7-9,TRBD2,CASSSSRTSGIYEQYF,TGTGCCAGCAGTTCGAGCCGGACTAGCGGGATCTACGAGCAGTACTTC
NA,TRBJ1-2,TRBV7-2,NA,CASRTGGGYGYTF,TGTGCCAGCAGGACCGGGGGAGGCTATGGCTACACCTTC
NA,TRBJ2-5,TRBV9,NA,CASSVAGNQETQYF,TGTGCCAGCAGCGTAGCGGGGAACCAAGAGACCCAGTACTTC
NA,TRBJ1-2,TRBV27,NA,CASRLTGQGYGYTF,TGTGCCAGCAGACTTACGGGTCAGGGCTATGGCTACACCTTC
NA,TRBJ1-3,TRBV6-6,NA,CASSYSGGISGNTIYF,TGTGCCAGCAGTTACTCGGGGGGGATCTCTGGAAACACCATATATTTT
NA,TRBJ1-2,TRBV27,NA,CASSPRVTGNYGYTF,TGTGCCAGCAGTCCCCGTGTAACAGGGAACTATGGCTACACCTTC
NA,TRBJ2-1,TRBV7-2,NA,CASSLAPLGNSYNEQFF,TGTGCCAGCAGCTTAGCCCCTCTAGGAAACTCCTACAATGAGCAGTTCTTC
NA,TRBJ2-7,TRBV5-6,TRBD1,CASSSGQATYEQYF,TGTGCCAGCAGCTCGGGACAGGCCACCTACGAGCAGTACTTC
NA,TRBJ2-1,TRBV10-3,TRBD2,CAISESASGGDEQFF,TGTGCCATCAGTGAGTCGGCTAGCGGGGGGGATGAGCAGTTCTTC
NA,TRBJ2-7,TRBV7-9,TRBD2,CASSPRVRESGTNYEQYF,TGTGCCAGCAGCCCCCGGGTGAGGGAAAGCGGGACTAACTACGAGCAGTACTTC
NA,TRBJ1-4,TRBV11-2,NA,CASSLEGWGREKEKLFF,TGTGCCAGCAGCTTAGAAGGGTGGGGCAGGGAGAAGGAAAAACTGTTTTTT
NA,TRBJ1-1,TRBV28,NA,CAAESYTEAFF,TGTGCCGCTGAGAGCTACACTGAAGCTTTCTTT
NA,TRBJ2-3,TRBV30,TRBD2,CAWSWSLGGGVADTQYF,TGTGCCTGGAGTTGGAGTTTGGGCGGGGGGGTTGCAGATACGCAGTATTTT
NA,TRBJ2-5,TRBV5-4,NA,CASSLGGPGETQYF,TGTGCCAGCAGCTTGGGGGGGCCAGGGGAGACCCAGTACTTC
NA,TRBJ2-1,TRBV27,TRBD2,CASSLVRAGGLSYNEQFF,TGTGCCAGCAGTTTAGTGCGAGCGGGGGGTCTCTCCTACAATGAGCAGTTCTTC
NA,TRBJ2-4,TRBV2,NA,CASSGGLGWSF,TGTGCCAGCAGTGGAGGTTTGGGGTGGTCCTTC
NA,TRBJ1-2,TRBV28,NA,CASSHRWEDGYTF,TGTGCCAGCAGCCACCGTTGGGAGGATGGCTACACCTTC
once,TRBJ2-5,TRBV7-9,TRBD1,CASSPTGTGFLGRETQYF,TGTGCCAGCAGCCCAACCGGGACAGGGTTTTTAGGGCGGGAGACCCAGTACTTC
NA,TRBJ2-5,TRBV4-1,NA,CASSQVPETQYF,TGCGCCAGCAGCCAAGTTCCAGAGACCCAGTACTTC
NA,TRBJ1-4,TRBV15,TRBD1,CATSLGTVNEKLFF,TGTGCCACCTCACTAGGGACAGTTAATGAAAAACTGTTTTTT
NA,TRBJ2-7,TRBV4-1,NA,CASSQGGGVSYEQYF,TGCGCCAGCAGCCAAGGAGGAGGCGTCTCCTACGAGCAGTACTTC
NA,TRBJ2-7,TRBV7-9,NA,CASSPAAGNEQYF,TGTGCCAGCAGCCCGGCGGCGGGGAACGAGCAGTACTTC
NA,TRBJ2-1,TRBV28,NA,CASSFNRGAGEQFF,TGTGCCAGCAGTTTCAATAGGGGTGCGGGTGAGCAGTTCTTC
NA,TRBJ2-7,TRBV5-6,NA,CASSLTGPDEQYF,TGTGCCAGCAGCTTGACAGGGCCCGACGAGCAGTACTTC
NA,TRBJ2-3,TRBV30,TRBD1,CAWTRTGGTFGTQYF,TGTGCCTGGACCCGGACAGGGGGCACCTTCGGTACGCAGTATTTT
NA,TRBJ1-2,TRBV5-6,NA,CASSLPMLYGGYTF,TGTGCCAGCAGCTTGCCGATGCTCTACGGGGGCTACACCTTC
NA,TRBJ2-5,TRBV19,NA,CASSMSQGQTQYF,TGTGCCAGTAGTATGAGCCAGGGGCAGACCCAGTACTTC
NA,TRBJ2-6,TRBV29-1,TRBD1,CSVGSGTGDWGANVLTF,TGCAGCGTTGGGTCCGGGACAGGGGACTGGGGAGCCAACGTCCTGACTTTC
NA,TRBJ1-1,TRBV11-3,NA,CASSPGWGTEAFF,TGTGCCAGCAGCCCCGGATGGGGCACTGAAGCTTTCTTT
NA,TRBJ1-5,TRBV30,NA,CAFSDGNSNQPQHF,TGTGCCTTTTCGGACGGGAATAGCAATCAGCCCCAGCATTTT
NA,TRBJ2-2,TRBV5-1,TRBD1,CASSSTGEWGELFF,TGCGCCAGCAGCTCCACAGGGGAGTGGGGGGAGCTGTTTTTT
NA,TRBJ2-7,TRBV5-8,NA,CASSWEASSAYEQYF,TGTGCCAGCAGCTGGGAGGCGAGTAGTGCCTACGAGCAGTACTTC